The sequence of this T cell receptor beta chain was determined in a study of immune evolution from preneoplasia to lung adenocarcinoma. Study-level results: Later-stage lesions appeared to have more T cells, more diversity, less clonality. Top clone frequencies peaked in normal lung, apparently declining through invasive adenocarcinoma.

Turning to this clone: What it recognizes is unknown.

The CDR3 sequence is 13 residues long. Germline lookup yields CDR1 SNHLY and CDR2 FYNNEI. V lost 2 bases, J lost 1 base, and 6 bases lay in between. Profiling relied on immunoSEQ multiplex PCR, and the TCRdb table lists in-frame clones only, not all of them. The top ten hold roughly an eighth of the sample, which has fewer than 4,000 clones, over 65% seen once. Resections took place in Japan or China from the mid-2010s to the late 2010s. Two lung cancer pathologists independently confirmed each histologic diagnosis. The chain joins TRBV2 to TRBJ2-7; D unclear. Sequencing used FFPE minimally invasive lung adenocarcinoma tissue. The receptor was derived from a person aged 70 to 85 with lung adenocarcinoma. CDR3 DNA: TGTGCCAGCAGTGAATGGAATTCCTACGAGCAGTACTTC. This gives the protein CASSEWNSYEQYF.